This T cell receptor (beta chain) is from a study of cytomegalovirus exposure and HLA in healthy donors. Primers for the PCR totalled 60 Vbeta and 13 Jbeta. TCRdb's copy holds only in-frame clones and misses some; the assay was immunoSEQ multiplex PCR. The data contain 100,000 or so clones, 81% of them seen just once; the ten biggest clones take up more than 4.5%. The CDR3 loop spans 14 amino acids. CDR1 SGHAT and CDR2 FQNNGV come from the germline V gene. Deletions cut 0 bases from V and 6 bases from J, with 6 bases between. Sequenced sample: PBMCs. This rearrangement joins TRBV11-2 to TRBJ1-6, with D uncertain. The origin of this receptor is a man in his forties or fifties in good health and CMV-seropositive. The CDR3 region is CASSLDLGNSPLHF. CDR3 DNA sequence: TGTGCCAGCAGCTTAGATCTCGGTAATTCACCCCTCCACTTT.